A few counts support the clone carrying this TCR beta chain. The CDR3 extends over 16 amino acids. The ends lost 4 bases at V and 4 bases at J; junction bases unmatched: 8. In germline, CDR1 is SGHKS, CDR2 YYEKEE (reference sequence). The data originate from a study of patients and donors after allogeneic stem cell transplantation. TCRdb re-called the RT-PCR reads through MiXCR, storing one row per CDR3 protein. Among fewer than 500,000 distinct CDR3 sequences, 15% to 20% were seen once, and the ten largest hold 6.5% to 7.5%. The chain employs TRBV5-5 and TRBJ1-6, with 7 positions matching TRBD1. The sequence was obtained from a human donor who was either an allogeneic HSCT recipient or a stem cell or donor lymphocyte infusion donor (not recorded which). It is not recorded whose cells these are; they may come from a transplant donor. Sequencing was done on a sample of blood, either unsorted or a sorted T cell fraction (not recorded which). The DNA for the CDR3 is TGTGCCAGCAGCACCCATGGGACAGTTTATAATTCACCCCTCCACTTT. The encoded protein is CASSTHGTVYNSPLHF.